The rows below give T cell receptor beta chains drawn from one sample of a study of blood T cell repertoires in COVID-19. Using immunoSEQ multiplex PCR, the repertoire was profiled, and TCRdb retains in-frame clones only, with some absent. There are some 250,000 clones in the sample; around 86% occur only once, and around 15% lies in the top ten. Sequencing was performed on PBMCs or T cells enriched from blood (not recorded which). The receptors shown here come from a man aged 18-30 years who had recovered from COVID-19. Both conserved end residues are part of each CDR3. D genes are given only for firm matches. A clone size is listed for some rows: how often the clone was seen (once, few, many), or a class if it is expanded.

>TRBV5-1|TRBD1|NA|TRBJ2-3
TGCGCCAGTAACTCAGGGGGCGCGACAGATACGCAGTATTTT
CASNSGGATDTQYF
>TRBV12-3/TRBV12-4|NA|NA|TRBJ2-3
TGTGCCAGCAGCGCCTGGGCGAATACGCAGTATTTT
CASSAWANTQYF
>TRBV3-1/TRBV3-2|NA|NA|TRBJ2-5
TGTGCCAGCAGCCAAGCTCCTAGTAGGAGGGAGACCCAGTACTTC
CASSQAPSRRETQYF
>TRBV2|TRBD1|NA|TRBJ1-1
TGTGCCTCCCGAGGGGACAGGGGCAAAGGGACTGAAGCTTTCTTT
CASRGDRGKGTEAFF
>TRBV18|NA|NA|TRBJ1-3
TGTGCCAGCTCACCCCCCCCGGGGGCTGGAAACACCATATATTTT
CASSPPPGAGNTIYF
>TRBV5-1|NA|NA|TRBJ2-2
TGCGCCAGCAGCTTGGCAGTTAACACCGGGGAGCTGTTTTTT
CASSLAVNTGELFF
>TRBV7-9|TRBD2|NA|TRBJ2-7
TGTGCCAGCAGCTTTCTAGCGGAGAGCTCCTACGAGCAGTACTTC
CASSFLAESSYEQYF
>TRBV27|NA|few|TRBJ1-1
TGTGCCAGCAGTTTCTCGGGGGGAAGAAACACTGAAGCTTTCTTT
CASSFSGGRNTEAFF
>TRBV2|NA|once|TRBJ1-2
TGTGCCAGCAGCGCCCAGACATATGTAGCTAACTATGGCTACACCTTC
CASSAQTYVANYGYTF
>TRBV19|TRBD1|NA|TRBJ2-3
TGTGCCAGTAGCGGGACAGGGGGTACGACAGATACGCAGTATTTT
CASSGTGGTTDTQYF
>TRBV3-1/TRBV3-2|NA|NA|TRBJ2-3
TGTGCCAGCAGCAAAGACGGTGCTAGCACAGATACGCAGTATTTT
CASSKDGASTDTQYF
>TRBV10-2|TRBD1|NA|TRBJ1-2
TGCGCCAGCAGTGATCCGGGACAGGGTGTATATGGCTACACCTTC
CASSDPGQGVYGYTF
>TRBV27|TRBD1|NA|TRBJ1-1
TGTGCCAGCAGTCCAGGATGGACAGGGTACACTGAAGCTTTCTTT
CASSPGWTGYTEAFF
>TRBV11-2|TRBD2|NA|TRBJ2-1
TGTGCCAGCAGCTTAGTCGGACTAGCGGGGGCAAATGAGCAGTTCTTC
CASSLVGLAGANEQFF
>TRBV12-5|TRBD1|NA|TRBJ2-2
TGTGCTAGTGGTTTAGACAGGACAGGGGGAGGGACCGGGGAGCTGTTTTTT
CASGLDRTGGGTGELFF
>TRBV3-1/TRBV3-2|NA|NA|TRBJ2-3
TGTGCCAGCAGCCAAAGTTCGACTTATACGCAGTATTTT
CASSQSSTYTQYF
>TRBV5-1|NA|NA|TRBJ2-7
TGCGCCAGCAGCGAGGGCTACGAGCAGTACTTC
CASSEGYEQYF
>TRBV7-9|NA|NA|TRBJ1-4
TGTGCCAGCAGCCAAGGGCCACCCGGAGGGACTAATGAAAAACTGTTTTTT
CASSQGPPGGTNEKLFF
>TRBV25-1|NA|NA|TRBJ1-2
TGTGCCAGCAGTGCGGTGGGCAGTTCCCATGGCTACACCTTC
CASSAVGSSHGYTF
>TRBV11-2|TRBD1|NA|TRBJ2-7
TGTGCCAGCAGCTTGGGGACAGGCATCTCCTACGAGCAGTACTTC
CASSLGTGISYEQYF
>TRBV28|NA|NA|TRBJ1-5
TGTGCCAGCAGTTTAGCGCTCAGGGACAATCAGCCCCAGCATTTT
CASSLALRDNQPQHF
>TRBV9|TRBD1|NA|TRBJ1-3
TGTGCCAGCAGCGTAGATGGACAGGCTTCCGGAAACACCATATATTTT
CASSVDGQASGNTIYF
>TRBV4-1|TRBD2|few|TRBJ2-1
TGCGCCAGCAGCCTAAGCTCCGGGCTAGCGGGAGGGATCCATGGAGTCTTC
CASSLSSGLAGGIHGVF
>TRBV3-1/TRBV3-2|NA|NA|TRBJ2-7
TGTGCCAGCAGCCAAGTCGGAAGGGGCTACGAGCAGTACTTC
CASSQVGRGYEQYF
>TRBV10-3|TRBD1|NA|TRBJ1-1
TGTGCCATCAGTGATTGGTTAAACCGGGACAGGGGCGCGGGGAACACTGAAGCTTTCTTT
CAISDWLNRDRGAGNTEAFF
>TRBV19|TRBD2|NA|TRBJ2-7
TGTGCCAGTAGTGGGGAAACTAGCGGGGACTCCTACGAGCAGTACTTC
CASSGETSGDSYEQYF
>TRBV5-4|TRBD1|NA|TRBJ2-1
TGTGCCAGCAGCTTATCGGACAGGGGGGTTTACAATGAGCAGTTCTTC
CASSLSDRGVYNEQFF
>TRBV3-1/TRBV3-2|NA|NA|TRBJ2-7
TGTGCCAGCAGCCAACTAGAGGGGGTAGGCGAGCAGTACTTC
CASSQLEGVGEQYF
>TRBV7-8|TRBD2|NA|TRBJ2-1
TGTGCCAGCAGCCGAGGAGCGGGGCGAGAATACAATGAGCAGTTCTTC
CASSRGAGREYNEQFF
>TRBV30|NA|NA|TRBJ2-7
TGTGCCTGGGAGCTTGGAGGTTCCTACGAGCAGTACTTC
CAWELGGSYEQYF
>TRBV7-8|NA|once|TRBJ2-6
TGTGCCAGCAGCTATGGAGGGGGGGCTGGGGCCAACGTCCTGACTTTC
CASSYGGGAGANVLTF
>TRBV19|TRBD1|NA|TRBJ1-6
TGTGCCAGTAGCTCGGGACAGGCGGATTCACCCCTCCACTTT
CASSSGQADSPLHF
>TRBV5-4|TRBD1|NA|TRBJ1-6
TGTGCCAGCAGCTTGGAAGGGACAGGGTTTGGTTCACCCCTCCACTTT
CASSLEGTGFGSPLHF
>TRBV10-3|TRBD2|once|TRBJ2-2
TGTGCCATCAGTGAACTAGCGGCCAAGGGCGGGGAGCTGTTTTTT
CAISELAAKGGELFF
>TRBV20-1|TRBD1|few|TRBJ1-6
TGCAGTGCTAGTCCCGGGACAGGGTTTGGTGCACCCCTCCACTTT
CSASPGTGFGAPLHF
>TRBV11-2|TRBD1|NA|TRBJ2-2
TGTGCCAGCAGCCCTGGGGTGGGACAGGGTAATTACACCGGGGAGCTGTTTTTT
CASSPGVGQGNYTGELFF
>TRBV4-2|TRBD1|NA|TRBJ1-2
TGTGCCAGCAGCCAAGATTGGGGGCAGGGGGCGACTGGCTACACCTTC
CASSQDWGQGATGYTF
>TRBV5-1|NA|NA|TRBJ1-5
TGCGCCAGCAGCTTCTCGAGCAATCAGCCCCAGCATTTT
CASSFSSNQPQHF
>TRBV19|TRBD1|NA|TRBJ2-3
TGTGCCAGTAGCACAACAGGGGGTGGAGATACGCAGTATTTT
CASSTTGGGDTQYF
>TRBV10-1|TRBD1|NA|TRBJ2-4
TGCGCCAGCACCCCGGGACAGGGGGCGGACATTCAGTACTTC
CASTPGQGADIQYF